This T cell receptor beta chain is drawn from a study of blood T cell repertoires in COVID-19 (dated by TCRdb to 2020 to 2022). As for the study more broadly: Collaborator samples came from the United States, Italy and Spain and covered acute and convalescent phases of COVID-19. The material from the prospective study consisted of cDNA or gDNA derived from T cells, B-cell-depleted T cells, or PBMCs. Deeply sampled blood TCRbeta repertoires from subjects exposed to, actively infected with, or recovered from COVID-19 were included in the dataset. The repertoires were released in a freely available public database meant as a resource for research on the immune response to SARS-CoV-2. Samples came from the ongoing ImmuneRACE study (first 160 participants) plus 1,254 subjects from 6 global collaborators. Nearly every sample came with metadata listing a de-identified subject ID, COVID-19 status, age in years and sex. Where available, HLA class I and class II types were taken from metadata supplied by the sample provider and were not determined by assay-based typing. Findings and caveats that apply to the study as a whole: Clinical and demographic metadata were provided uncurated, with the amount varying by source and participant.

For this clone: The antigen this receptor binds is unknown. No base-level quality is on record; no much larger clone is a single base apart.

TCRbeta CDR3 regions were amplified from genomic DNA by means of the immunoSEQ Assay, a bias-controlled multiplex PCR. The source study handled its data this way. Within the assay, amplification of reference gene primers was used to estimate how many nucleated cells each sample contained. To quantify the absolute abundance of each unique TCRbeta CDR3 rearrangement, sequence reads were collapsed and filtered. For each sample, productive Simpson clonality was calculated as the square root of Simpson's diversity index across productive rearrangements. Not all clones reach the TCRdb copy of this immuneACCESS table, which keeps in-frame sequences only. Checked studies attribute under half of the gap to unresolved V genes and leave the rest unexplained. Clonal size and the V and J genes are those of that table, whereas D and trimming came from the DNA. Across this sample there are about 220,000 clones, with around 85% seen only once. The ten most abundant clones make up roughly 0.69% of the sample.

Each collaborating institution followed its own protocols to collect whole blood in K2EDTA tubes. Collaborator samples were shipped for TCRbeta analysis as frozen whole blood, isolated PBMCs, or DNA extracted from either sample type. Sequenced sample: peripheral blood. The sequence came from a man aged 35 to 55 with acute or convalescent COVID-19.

CDR3 loop: CASQLSGYGYTF. The DNA sequence follows: TGTGCCAGCCAGCTATCAGGGTATGGCTACACCTTC. Recombination linked TRBV2 to TRBJ1-2, with a weak D call of TRBD1 (5 bases match). Deletion took 8 bases off V and 5 bases off J, with a span of 12 bases between the germline ends. CDR1 and CDR2 are drawn from the germline V gene: SNHLY, FYNNEI. The CDR3 runs 12 residues from the cysteine to the phenylalanine. Only CDR3 DNA remains: 36 bases, in frame from the first base. Extended through the reference TRBV2 and TRBJ1-2 proteins, this CDR3 yields the full variable domain: EPEVTQTPSHQVTQMGQEVILRCVPISNHLYFYWYRQILGQKVEFLVSFYNNEISEKSEIFDDQFSVERPDGSNFTLKIRSTKLEDSAMYFCASQLSGYGYTFGSGTRLTVV.